The clone carrying this TCR beta chain was seen at least ten times. Its antigen is currently unknown. A primer matching the constant region was used to make TCR beta cDNA from approximately 520 ng of total RNA. Amplification in three nested multiplex PCR rounds with slightly modified ARM-PCR gave rise to TCR beta libraries. PCR rounds one and two used TRBV1-TRBV30 forward primers with a C-beta reverse primer for 10 cycles each. TCRdb reprocessed the multiplex PCR reads via MiXCR and lists one record per CDR3 protein. The sample lists 40,000 to 55,000 distinct CDR3 sequences; roughly 70% were seen once. The data were obtained in a study of tumor-infiltrating lymphocytes in primary liver carcinoma. Findings of the study overall: Tumor-adjacent and tumor-blood pairs shared a smaller degree of overlap than tumor region pairs.

The V gene's germline CDR1 is SQVTM and CDR2 ANQGSEA. V lost 5 bases and J 12 bases, leaving 20 bases between the germline ends. The CDR3 contains 13 residues. Investigators took RNA and DNA out together from approximately 22-30 mg of unsorted bulk tissue. The TCR originated in a man between 35 and 55 years old with primary liver carcinoma and hepatitis B virus infection. The chain couples TRBV29-1 to TRBJ2-1; D is perhaps TRBD2 (5 bases). The sample consisted of liver tumor tissue from sampling region 5. Subset described: tumor region T5, tumor centre. The CDR3 DNA is TGCAGCGTTATTGGTGGTCGGGCGGGTCTGCAGTTCTTC. Translated, it gives CSVIGGRAGLQFF.